The text below deals with one T cell receptor (beta chain). PCR was performed a second time for about 6 to 12 cycles using a sample-barcoded 5' primer and a J-beta primer mix. A single record per CDR3 protein comes from TCRdb applying MiXCR to the 5' RACE reads. This table has 750,000 to 950,000 distinct CDR3 sequences, around a quarter appearing once. The CDR3 loop spans 13 amino acids. The V and J ends lost 5 bases and 3 bases respectively, with 9 bases between them. Germline-derived CDR1 and CDR2 are SGHAT and FQDESV (reference sequence). These data come from a study of blood T cells in healthy people across ages. Separately, the same data were catalogued under a study of T cells of mothers and their children.

The chain recombines TRBV11-1 with TRBJ2-3; D is ambiguous. The source is a boy younger than 18 in good health. Sequences were obtained from blood. The CDR3 sequence is CASSIVHTDTQYF. In nucleotides, the CDR3 is TGTGCCAGCAGCATAGTCCATACAGATACGCAGTATTTT.